One sample yielded the 26 T cell receptor beta chains listed below, sequenced in a study of T cells in Graves' hyperthyroidism and ophthalmopathy. Authors of the study amplified TCR beta CDR3 regions from RNA transcripts. A set of HTBI primers served as the primers for a first-round RT-PCR of the TCR CDR3. TCRdb analysed the multiplex PCR reads with MiXCR anew, one entry per CDR3 protein. This sample yields 550,000 to 650,000 distinct CDR3 sequences, of which around 13% are seen a single time; 14% belongs to the top ten. The material sequenced was blood. The receptor source for this set is a woman aged 40 to 50 with Graves' hyperthyroidism.

This clonotype was counted many times. This rearrangement joins TRBV5-6 to TRBJ2-5, with D perhaps matching TRBD1 or TRBD2 (5 bases each). CDR1 SGHDT and CDR2 YYEEEE come from the germline V gene. The CDR3 length is 13 residues. Trimming removed 4 bases from V and 5 bases from J, with 12 bases in between. CDR3 nucleotides: TGTGCCAGCAGCCTAGGGACGCCGGAGACCCAGTACTTC. The encoded protein is CASSLGTPETQYF.

The sample holds many counts of this clonotype. The DNA of the CDR3 is TGTGCCGACGGGGGGGCGCAAAATGAGCAGTTCTTC. It specifies CADGGAQNEQFF. This sequence joins TRBV12-3 or TRBV12-4 and TRBJ2-1, with 8 nucleotides matching TRBD2. This CDR3 spans 12 amino acids. V shed 11 bases and J 7 bases; nucleotides not matched to a gene: 7.

The rearrangement links TRBV6-1 to TRBJ2-7, with D perhaps matching TRBD1 (6 bases). The CDR3 has 13 residues. With 5 bases removed from V and 6 bases from J, the gap between germline ends came to 14 bases. From germline, CDR1 is MNHNS and CDR2 SASEGT. CDR3 DNA sequence: TGTGCCAGCAGTTCTGAGGGGGTCCTCGAGCAGTACTTC. It yields the protein CASSSEGVLEQYF.

In its sample, this clonotype was seen many times. The genes are TRBV6-1 and TRBJ2-1; 7 nucleotides match TRBD2. This CDR3 has 16 amino acids. The V and J ends lost 2 bases and 4 bases, in that order; junction bases with no gene match: 8. Per the germline V gene, CDR1 is MNHNS and CDR2 is SASEGT. In DNA form, the CDR3 reads TGTGCCAGCAGTGAACGCTCGTGGGAGGGATACAATGAGCAGTTCTTC. Encoded protein: CASSERSWEGYNEQFF.

This chain joins TRBV20-1 and TRBJ2-2; 7 bases fit TRBD2. Germline V gene sequence: CDR1 DFQATT, CDR2 SNEGSKA (reference sequence). V shed 2 bases, J shed 1 base, and the junction held 4 bases outside the gene matches. The CDR3 consists of 15 residues. CDR3: CSARPSGKNTGELFF. The DNA of the CDR3 is TGCAGTGCTAGACCAAGCGGGAAGAACACCGGGGAGCTGTTTTTT.

The chain joins TRBV27 to TRBJ2-2; 7 bases line up with TRBD1. Germline V gives CDR1 MNHEY, CDR2 SMNVEV (reference sequence). With V trimmed by 6 bases and J by 0 bases, 4 bases remained unmatched. There are 15 residues in the CDR3. This chain's CDR3 is CASRLGQPNTGELFF. The DNA for the CDR3 is TGTGCCAGCAGGTTGGGACAGCCGAACACCGGGGAGCTGTTTTTT.

This clonotype was detected ten times or more. The chain combines TRBV4-1 with TRBJ2-7; D is unclear. Germline-derived CDR1 and CDR2 are MGHRA and YSYEKL. There are 14 residues in the CDR3. V was shortened by 0 bases and J by 1 base, with 7 bases between the two germline ends. The CDR3 bases are TGCGCCAGCAGCCAAGAACCAGGTTCCTACGAGCAGTACTTC. Residues: CASSQEPGSYEQYF.

This clonotype was counted at least ten times. V usage is TRBV2 and J usage is TRBJ2-7, with 11 bases fitting TRBD2. The germline V gene has CDR1 SNHLY and CDR2 FYNNEI. Unmatched junction bases numbered 3, after V lost 4 bases and J lost 4 bases. The CDR3 sequence is 14 residues long. The CDR3 region has the DNA TGTGCCAGCAGTGGACTAGCGGGAACTTACGAGCAGTACTTC. The encoded protein is CASSGLAGTYEQYF.

This chain links TRBV19 with TRBJ2-1; 11 bases line up with TRBD1. This CDR3 region has 16 residues. Germline CDR1 reads LNHDA; CDR2 reads SQIVND (reference sequence). The V segment lost 3 bases and the J segment 8 bases; nucleotides outside the gene matches: 9. The CDR3 nucleotides are TGTGCCAGTAGTATCTTAGAAGGACAGGGGGCATATGAGCAGTTCTTC. This codes for CASSILEGQGAYEQFF.

In this sample, this clonotype turned up many times. V is TRBV11-3 and J is TRBJ1-2; D ambiguous. The V end lost 1 base, the J end lost 8 bases, and 8 bases lay between the germline ends. The CDR3 covers 12 residues. Germline assignment: CDR1 SGHNT and CDR2 YENEEA. Here the CDR3 DNA reads TGTGCCAGCAGCTTAGGTCGTCGCGGCTACACCTTC. This translates into CASSLGRRGYTF.

This clonotype was found a few times. V and J are TRBV29-1 and TRBJ2-5; the D gene is possibly TRBD2 (6 bases). Looked up from germline, CDR1 is SQVTM and CDR2 is ANQGSEA. V lost 8 bases and J lost 2, with 12 bases in between. The CDR3 length is 12 residues. The CDR3 reads CSYGGAQETQYF. The CDR3 DNA reads as TGCAGCTATGGCGGGGCACAAGAGACCCAGTACTTC.

This clonotype has at least ten counts. V is TRBV6-1 and J is TRBJ1-1; D not certain. Trimming cost V 6 bases and J 2 bases, with 10 bases left between them. CDR3 length: 13 residues. In germline, CDR1 is MNHNS, CDR2 SASEGT. CDR3 loop: CASRRGINTEAFF. The CDR3 DNA is TGTGCCAGCAGGAGAGGAATTAACACTGAAGCTTTCTTT.

This clonotype was seen many times. The chain employs TRBV19 and TRBJ1-2; no firm D call. Trimming removed 10 bases from V and 0 bases from J, with 18 bases in between. In germline, CDR1 is LNHDA, CDR2 SQIVND (reference sequence). CDR3 length: 15 residues. The DNA for the CDR3 is TGTGCCATATTCGACGCGGGCAGACCTAACTATGGCTACACCTTC. Encoded protein: CAIFDAGRPNYGYTF.

This clonotype has at least ten counts. The CDR3 loop reads CASRGTGGSEQYF. In nucleotides, the CDR3 is TGTGCCAGCCGAGGGACAGGGGGCTCCGAGCAGTACTTC. This rearrangement joins TRBV2 to TRBJ2-7, with 12 bases lining up with TRBD1. CDR3 length: 13 residues. Per the germline V gene, CDR1 is SNHLY and CDR2 is FYNNEI. The junction had 5 bases not matched to a gene; V was cut back by 8 bases and J by 6 bases.

This clonotype has just a few counts. The chain employs TRBV6-1 and TRBJ2-7; a weak D match, TRBD2 (5 bases). This CDR3 has 14 amino acids. V lost 6 bases, J lost 1 base, and 13 bases lay in between. The germline V gene has CDR1 MNHNS and CDR2 SASEGT. The CDR3 bases are TGTGCCAGCAGGGACGCCGGGGTTTCCTACGAGCAGTACTTC. This codes for CASRDAGVSYEQYF.

There are many counts of this clonotype. The gene calls are TRBV20-1 and TRBJ2-1; 9 bases fit TRBD1. The CDR3 has 15 amino acids. V was clipped by 0 bases and J by 8 bases; unmatched bases: 8. From germline, CDR1 is DFQATT and CDR2 SNEGSKA (reference sequence). DNA for the CDR3: TGCAGTGCTAGAGAACAGGGGGCGACAATGTATGAGCAGTTCTTC. Amino acids: CSAREQGATMYEQFF.

The table lists this clonotype with many counts. The CDR3 bases are TGCGCCAGCAGTGGAAGGGGGGCCACAGATACGCAGTATTTT. It codes for CASSGRGATDTQYF. The chain combines TRBV5-1 with TRBJ2-3; tentatively, D is TRBD1 or TRBD2 (6 bases each). The germline gives CDR1 SGHRS, CDR2 YFSETQ. The CDR3 sequence is 14 residues long. With 5 bases removed from V and 2 bases from J, the gap between germline ends came to 12 bases.

This clonotype occurred many times. The rearrangement uses TRBV7-2 and TRBJ2-3; perhaps TRBD1 as D (6 bases). CDR3 size: 15 residues. CDR1 and CDR2 from the germline V gene are SGHTA and FQGNSA. Trimming shortened V by 1 base and J by 5 bases, and 13 bases separated the two germline ends. The CDR3 sequence is CASSLVSGGIDTQYF. As DNA, the CDR3 is TGTGCCAGCAGCTTAGTTAGTGGGGGCATAGATACGCAGTATTTT. The variable domain in full, with the rest retrieved from reference TRBV7-2 and TRBJ2-3, is GAGVSQSPSNKVTEKGKDVELRCDPISGHTALYWYRQSLGQGLEFLIYFQGNSAPDKSGLPSDRFSAERTGGSVSTLTIQRTQQEDSAVYLCASSLVSGGIDTQYFGPGTRLTVL.

This clonotype occurred many times. The CDR3 region is CASSRDRGANYGYTF. The CDR3 DNA is TGTGCCAGCAGTCGCGACAGGGGAGCTAACTATGGCTACACCTTC. This chain links TRBV2 with TRBJ1-2, with 8 positions matching TRBD1. V shed 5 bases and J 0 bases; nucleotides not matched to a gene: 5. Germline V gives CDR1 SNHLY, CDR2 FYNNEI. The CDR3 extends over 15 amino acids.

This rearrangement joins TRBV20-1 to TRBJ1-1, with D possibly matching TRBD1 (5 bases). CDR1 is DFQATT, CDR2 SNEGSKA, per germline (reference sequence). The CDR3 extends over 14 amino acids. V was clipped by 5 bases and J by 0 bases, with 13 bases between them. The CDR3 nucleotides read TGCAGTGCTGTTACAGGTTCCATGAACACTGAAGCTTTCTTT. Amino acids: CSAVTGSMNTEAFF.

Turning to this clonotype: One junction end does not reproduce the germline sequence, and a read error may be involved. The genes are TRBV28 and TRBJ2-7; tentatively, D is TRBD1 or TRBD2 (5 bases each). The CDR3 loop spans 14 amino acids. Per the germline V gene, CDR1 is MDHEN and CDR2 is SYDVKM. The CDR3 loop is CASSAGDDSFEQYF. CDR3 in DNA: TGTGCCAGCAGTGCCGGGGACGATTCCTTCGAGCAGTACTTC.

This clonotype has a count of ten or more. The chain is built from TRBV27 and TRBJ2-1; 11 bases match TRBD1. CDR1 is MNHEY and CDR2 is SMNVEV in the germline V gene (reference sequence). Trimming took 5 bases from V and 9 from J; bases not matched to a gene: 6. The CDR3 runs to 14 residues. CDR3 sequence reads: CASSPGTGGSEQFF. The CDR3 DNA reads as TGTGCCAGCAGTCCTGGGACAGGGGGAAGTGAGCAGTTCTTC.

The chain joins TRBV20-1 to TRBJ1-1; D remains ambiguous. The V end was cut by 0 bases, the J end by 1 base, with 6 bases between. Germline V lookup: CDR1 DFQATT, CDR2 SNEGSKA (reference sequence). There are 13 residues in the CDR3. In DNA form, the CDR3 reads TGCAGTGCTAGAGATGCAGGGAACACTGAAGCTTTCTTT. Amino acid sequence: CSARDAGNTEAFF.

This clonotype was counted many times. The V and J genes are TRBV12-3 or TRBV12-4 and TRBJ2-2; D could derive from TRBD1 or TRBD2 (5 bases each). The CDR3 contains 15 residues. Trimming shortened V by 3 bases and J by 2 bases, and 10 bases separated the two germline ends. In DNA, the CDR3 is TGTGCCAGCAGTTTGGGGCGGGCTAACACCGGGGAGCTGTTTTTT. It encodes CASSLGRANTGELFF.

The chain carries TRBV28 and TRBJ2-3, with D maybe TRBD2 (6 bases). V gave up 5 bases and J gave up 5 bases, with 23 bases separating them. The CDR3 covers 17 residues. Germline V gene lookup returns CDR1 MDHEN and CDR2 SYDVKM. CDR3 loop: CASSLYKWDSLGDTQYF. The CDR3 DNA reads as TGTGCCAGCAGTCTCTATAAATGGGACTCCCTCGGAGATACGCAGTATTTT.

The CDR3 here is CASSPLGTEGKAEAFF. For the CDR3, the DNA is TGTGCCAGCAGCCCCCTGGGGACAGAGGGTAAGGCTGAAGCTTTCTTT. V gene TRBV9 combines with J gene TRBJ1-1, with 7 bases aligning to TRBD1. After removal of 4 bases from V and 6 bases from J, the junction contained 15 bases not matched to a gene. The CDR3 is made up of 16 amino acids. Germline V CDR1 and CDR2: SGDLS, YYNGEE.